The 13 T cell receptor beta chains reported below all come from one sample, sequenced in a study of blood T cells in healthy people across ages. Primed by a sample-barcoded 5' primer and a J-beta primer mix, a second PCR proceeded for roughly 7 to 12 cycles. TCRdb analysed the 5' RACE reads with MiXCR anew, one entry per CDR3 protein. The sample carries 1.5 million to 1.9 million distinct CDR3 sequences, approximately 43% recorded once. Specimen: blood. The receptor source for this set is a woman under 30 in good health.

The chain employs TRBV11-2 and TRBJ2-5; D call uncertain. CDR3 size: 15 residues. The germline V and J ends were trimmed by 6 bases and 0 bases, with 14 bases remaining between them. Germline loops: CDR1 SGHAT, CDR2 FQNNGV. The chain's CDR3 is CASSTGPWYQETQYF. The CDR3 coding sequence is TGTGCCAGCAGTACCGGTCCATGGTACCAAGAGACCCAGTACTTC.

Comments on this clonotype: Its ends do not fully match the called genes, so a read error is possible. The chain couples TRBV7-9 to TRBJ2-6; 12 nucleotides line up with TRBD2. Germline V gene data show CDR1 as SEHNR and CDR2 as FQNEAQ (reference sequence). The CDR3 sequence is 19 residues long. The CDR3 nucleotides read TGCGCCAGCAGCTTATCGACTAGCGGGAGAGGGTCTGGGGCCAACGTCCTGACTTTC. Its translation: CASSLSTSGRGSGANVLTF. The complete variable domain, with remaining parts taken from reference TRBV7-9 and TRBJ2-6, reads DTGVSQNPRHKITKRGQNVTFRCDPISEHNRLYWYRQTLGQGPEFLTYFQNEAQLEKSRLLSDRFSAERPKGSFSTLEIQRTEQGDSAMYLCASSLSTSGRGSGANVLTFGAGSRLTVL.

The CDR3 nucleotides read TGTGCCAGCAGCTTTAGCGGGAGGGCCTTAGATACGCAGTATTTT. It specifies CASSFSGRALDTQYF. The chain joins TRBV7-2 to TRBJ2-3, with 11 positions matching TRBD2. This CDR3 comprises 15 residues. Trimming took 3 bases from V and 5 from J; bases not matched to a gene: 4. Germline V gene lookup returns CDR1 SGHTA and CDR2 FQGNSA.

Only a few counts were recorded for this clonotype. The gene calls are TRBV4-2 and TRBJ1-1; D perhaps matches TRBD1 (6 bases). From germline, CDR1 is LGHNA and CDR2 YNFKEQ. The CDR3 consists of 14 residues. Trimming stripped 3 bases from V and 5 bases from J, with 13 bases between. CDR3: CASSQRGQPTEAFF. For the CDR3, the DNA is TGTGCCAGCAGCCAGAGAGGACAGCCAACTGAAGCTTTCTTT.

The CDR3 DNA reads as TGTGCCAGCAGCTTAGGGCGGGAGGTGAATGAGCAGTTCTTC. Translated, it gives CASSLGREVNEQFF. The rearrangement joins TRBV11-3 to TRBJ2-1; 8 nucleotides align to TRBD2. After removal of 1 base from V and 7 bases from J, the junction contained 3 bases not matched to a gene. The V gene's germline CDR1 is SGHNT and CDR2 YENEEA. The CDR3 covers 14 residues. Full variable domain (missing parts from reference TRBV11-3 and TRBJ2-1): EAGVVQSPRYKIIEKKQPVAFWCNPISGHNTLYWYLQNLGQGPELLIRYENEEAVDDSQLPKDRFSAERLKGVDSTLKIQPAELGDSAVYLCASSLGREVNEQFFGPGTRLTVL.

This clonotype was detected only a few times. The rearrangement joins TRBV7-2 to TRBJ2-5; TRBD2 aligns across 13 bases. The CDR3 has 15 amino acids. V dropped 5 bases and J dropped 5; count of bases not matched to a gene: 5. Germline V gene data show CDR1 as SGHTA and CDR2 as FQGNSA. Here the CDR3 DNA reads TGTGCCAGCAGCCCGGGACTAGCGGGGCGGGAGACCCAGTACTTC. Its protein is CASSPGLAGRETQYF.

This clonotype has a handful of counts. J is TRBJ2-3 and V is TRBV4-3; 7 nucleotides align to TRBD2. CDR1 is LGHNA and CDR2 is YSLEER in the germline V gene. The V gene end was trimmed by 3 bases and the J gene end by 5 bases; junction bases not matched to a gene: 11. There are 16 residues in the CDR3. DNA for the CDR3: TGCGCCAGCAGCCACCGCTGGACTAGTTGGGGAGATACGCAGTATTTT. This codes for CASSHRWTSWGDTQYF.

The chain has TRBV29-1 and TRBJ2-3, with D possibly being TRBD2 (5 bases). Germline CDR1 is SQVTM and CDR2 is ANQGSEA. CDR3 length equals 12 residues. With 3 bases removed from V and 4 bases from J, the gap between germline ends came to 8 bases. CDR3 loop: CSVEISADTQYF. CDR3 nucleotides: TGCAGCGTTGAGATTAGCGCAGATACGCAGTATTTT.

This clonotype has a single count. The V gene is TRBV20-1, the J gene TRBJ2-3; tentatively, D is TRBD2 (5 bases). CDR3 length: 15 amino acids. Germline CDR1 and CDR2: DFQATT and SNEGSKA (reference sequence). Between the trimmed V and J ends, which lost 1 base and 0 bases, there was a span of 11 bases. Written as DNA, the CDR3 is TGCAGTGCTAGAGCTAGCAGCTCTAGCACAGATACGCAGTATTTT. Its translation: CSARASSSSTDTQYF.

CDR3 in amino acids: CATSDPTGETQYF. The DNA of the CDR3 is TGTGCCACCAGTGACCCGACAGGGGAGACCCAGTACTTC. The chain has TRBV24-1 and TRBJ2-7; 7 nucleotides match TRBD1. The closer fit of TRBJ2-5 to the DNA end suggests the J call may be wrong. CDR1 is KGHDR, CDR2 SFDVKD, per germline. The CDR3 has 13 residues.

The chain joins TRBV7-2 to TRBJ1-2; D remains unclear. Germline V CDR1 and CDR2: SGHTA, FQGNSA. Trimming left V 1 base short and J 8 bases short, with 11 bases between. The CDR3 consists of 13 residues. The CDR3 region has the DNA TGTGCCAGCAGCTTAGGGGTATGGGGAGGCTACACCTTC. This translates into CASSLGVWGGYTF.

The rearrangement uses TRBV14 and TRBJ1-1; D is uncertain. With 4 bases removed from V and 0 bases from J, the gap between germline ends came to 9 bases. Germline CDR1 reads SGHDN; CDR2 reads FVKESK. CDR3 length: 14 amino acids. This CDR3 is CASSPDTVNTEAFF. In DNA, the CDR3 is TGTGCCAGCAGCCCAGACACGGTGAACACTGAAGCTTTCTTT. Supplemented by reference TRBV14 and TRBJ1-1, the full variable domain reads EAGVTQFPSHSVIEKGQTVTLRCDPISGHDNLYWYRRVMGKEIKFLLHFVKESKQDESGMPNNRFLAERTGGTYSTLKVQPAELEDSGVYFCASSPDTVNTEAFFGQGTRLTVV.

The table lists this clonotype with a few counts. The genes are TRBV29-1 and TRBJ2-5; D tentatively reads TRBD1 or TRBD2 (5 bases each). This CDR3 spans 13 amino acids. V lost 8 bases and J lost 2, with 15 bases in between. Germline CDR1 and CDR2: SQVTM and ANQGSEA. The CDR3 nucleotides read TGCAGCCTGGCTAGGGGACCACAAGAGACCCAGTACTTC. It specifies CSLARGPQETQYF.